The 22 T cell receptor beta chains presented below share a single source sample, sequenced in a study of molecular identifiers for immune sequencing clone quantification listed by TCRdb under 2018. Library generation was performed with PCR. Sequencing used a NextSeq 500. The public reads were reanalyzed by TCRdb: fastp trimming at Q25, MiXCR alignment, in-frame beta chains only. For every CDR3 protein sequence, its rows merge into one entry that carries the most common genes and DNA. Counted in this sample were 85,000 to 100,000 distinct CDR3 sequences; approximately 25% of them appeared once. Roughly 0.94% of the sample rests with the top ten. Sequenced material: naive CD8+ T cells from blood, with Jurkat cell RNA spiked in. What the cell subset or site label conveys for this sample: FACS-sorted CD8+CD4-CCR7+CD45RA+ naive T cells. Source of these receptors: a human donor in good health. Some libraries in this study had Jurkat cell RNA spiked in.

This clonotype was recorded at least ten times. J is TRBJ2-4 and V is TRBV13; TRBD1 matches at 9 bases. V dropped 2 bases and J dropped 1; count of bases not matched to a gene: 3. CDR3 length equals 16 residues. Germline CDR1 reads PRHDT; CDR2 reads FYEKMQ (reference sequence). CDR3: CASSLQGTGAKNIQYF. The CDR3, as DNA: TGTGCCAGCAGCTTACAGGGGACAGGGGCCAAAAACATTCAGTACTTC.

This clonotype was seen only a few times. The chain has TRBV2 and TRBJ2-3; D unclear. V gave up 0 bases and J gave up 2 bases, with 18 bases separating them. Germline lookup yields CDR1 SNHLY and CDR2 FYNNEI. The CDR3 is made up of 18 amino acids. This CDR3 is CASSEALSSPQYTDTQYF. CDR3 bases: TGTGCCAGCAGTGAAGCCCTGTCTTCACCCCAATACACAGATACGCAGTATTTT.

In this sample, this clonotype turned up many times. V and J are TRBV13 and TRBJ2-5; D ambiguous. The CDR3 spans 14 residues. CDR1 and CDR2 from the germline V gene are PRHDT and FYEKMQ (reference sequence). Trimming removed 5 bases at V and 0 bases at J, with 10 bases between. This chain's CDR3 is CASSNGGYQETQYF. The CDR3 region has the DNA TGTGCCAGCAGCAACGGTGGCTACCAAGAGACCCAGTACTTC.

In this sample, this clonotype turned up a few times. This could be a read error, since a much larger clone is one nucleotide away. The chain couples TRBV4-1 to TRBJ2-3; 9 bases fit TRBD1. The CDR3 has 17 amino acids. CDR1 and CDR2 from the germline V gene are MGHRA and YSYEKL. V lost 1 base and J lost 4; bases outside the gene matches: 9. Written as DNA, the CDR3 is TGCGCCAGCAGCCAAGTCGCGACAGGGGGTTTTTCAGATACGCAGTATTTT. It is translated as CASSQVATGGFSDTQYF.

This clonotype occurred many times. CDR3 sequence reads: CAISVGGLNREPQHF. The CDR3 DNA reads as TGTGCCATCAGTGTGGGAGGATTAAATCGCGAGCCCCAGCATTTT. The chain recombines TRBV10-3 with TRBJ1-5; D is unresolved. The V and J ends lost 4 bases and 8 bases respectively, with 18 bases between them. The germline CDR1 and CDR2 sequences are ENHRY and SYGVKD. The CDR3 sequence is 15 residues long.

This clonotype has ten or more counts. The J gene is TRBJ2-4, the V gene TRBV12-3 or TRBV12-4, with 7 bases matching TRBD2. Losses at the gene ends were 2 bases for V and 0 bases for J; bases not matched to a gene: 10. The CDR3 covers 18 residues. CDR3 residues: CASSLSGLAVIAKNIQYF. The CDR3 DNA reads as TGTGCCAGCAGTTTAAGTGGCCTAGCGGTTATAGCCAAAAACATTCAGTACTTC.

The chain couples TRBV4-2 to TRBJ2-7; the match to TRBD2 covers 7 bases. V lost 1 base and J lost 2; bases outside the gene matches: 5. This CDR3 has 15 residues. Germline V gives CDR1 LGHNA, CDR2 YNFKEQ. The CDR3 region is CASSQASGGAYEQYF. For the CDR3, the DNA is TGTGCCAGCAGCCAAGCTAGCGGAGGGGCCTACGAGCAGTACTTC.

This clonotype was recorded a few times. This may be a read error: a much more frequent sequence differs by one nucleotide. V usage is TRBV12-3 or TRBV12-4 and J usage is TRBJ2-5; D remains unclear. The CDR3 has 13 residues. The CDR3 reads CASGLHNQETQYF. The CDR3 DNA sequence: TGTGCCAGCGGTTTACACAACCAAGAGACCCAGTACTTC.

This clonotype came up many times. The J gene is TRBJ2-7, the V gene TRBV9; D tentatively fits TRBD1 or TRBD2 (6 bases each). The CDR3 runs 14 residues. Germline V gene lookup returns CDR1 SGDLS and CDR2 YYNGEE. V lost 0 bases, J lost 3 bases, and 10 bases lay in between. In nucleotides, the CDR3 is TGTGCCAGCAGCGTAGATAAGGGGGGCTACGAGCAGTACTTC. As protein: CASSVDKGGYEQYF.

This clonotype was counted only a few times. V and J are TRBV24-1 and TRBJ2-7; the D is unclear. The V gene's germline CDR1 is KGHDR and CDR2 SFDVKD. V lost 0 bases to trimming and J lost 7 bases, with 9 bases between them. This CDR3 has 13 amino acids. The chain's CDR3 is CATSDLRAKEQYF. The CDR3 DNA reads TGTGCCACCAGTGATTTGCGAGCGAAGGAGCAGTACTTC.

The chain carries TRBV5-8 and TRBJ1-1; D perhaps matches TRBD1 (6 bases). The CDR3 contains 11 residues. Between the trimmed V and J ends, which lost 0 bases and 12 bases, there was a span of 9 bases. The germline gives CDR1 SGHTS, CDR2 YDEGEE. CDR3 coding DNA: TGTGCCAGCAGCTTGGACAGGGAGACTTTCTTT. This encodes CASSLDRETFF. The full variable domain, with the rest looked up from reference TRBV5-8 and TRBJ1-1, is EAGVTQSPTHLIKTRGQQATLRCSPISGHTSVYWYQQALGLGLQFLLWYDEGEERNRGNFPPRFSGRQFPNYSSELNVNALELEDSALYLCASSLDRETFFGQGTRLTVV.

As regards this clonotype: This could be a read error, since a much larger clone is one nucleotide away. The chain recombines TRBV6-6 with TRBJ2-1, with D possibly being TRBD1 (5 bases). CDR3 length: 12 amino acids. Trimming took off 8 bases at V and 8 bases at J, with 13 bases between the two ends. Germline CDR1 MNHNY, CDR2 SVGAGI (reference sequence). CDR3 sequence (DNA): TGTGCCAGCGGTTCCCAGGGCGATGAGCAGTTCTTC. Translated, it gives CASGSQGDEQFF.

This clonotype was picked up many times. The chain employs TRBV27 and TRBJ2-7; 9 nucleotides align to TRBD2. Germline loops: CDR1 MNHEY, CDR2 SMNVEV (reference sequence). V was pared by 5 bases and J by 1 base, with 9 bases of the junction left unmatched. The CDR3 has 16 amino acids. CDR3 bases: TGTGCCAGCAGTCCGATAGCGGGGGCCCAGTCCTACGAGCAGTACTTC. Translating gives CASSPIAGAQSYEQYF.

This clonotype was picked up many times. The chain couples TRBV6-1 to TRBJ1-5; D is unresolved. The V gene lost 2 bases and the J gene lost 7 bases, with 12 bases spanning the gap. Germline CDR1 and CDR2: MNHNS and SASEGT. The CDR3 spans 14 residues. The CDR3 nucleotides read TGTGCCAGCAGTGAAAAGGGCAGCTGGCAGCCCCAGCATTTT. Residues: CASSEKGSWQPQHF.

This clonotype was seen a few times. A read error is possible here, since a much larger clone lies one base away. The chain has TRBV20-1 and TRBJ2-7, with D possibly called TRBD1 or TRBD2 (5 bases each). The length of the CDR3 is 12 residues. The germline V gene has CDR1 DFQATT and CDR2 SNEGSKA (reference sequence). CDR3 bases: TGCAGTGCTAGCGGGACCTCCCACGAGCAGTACTTC. Its translation is CSASGTSHEQYF.

This clonotype was observed many times. The chain joins TRBV4-1 to TRBJ2-1; TRBD1 matches 7 bases. With V trimmed by 0 bases and J by 7 bases, 9 bases remained unmatched. In germline, CDR1 is MGHRA, CDR2 YSYEKL. The CDR3 loop spans 16 amino acids. The CDR3 bases are TGCGCCAGCAGCCAAGAAGGGGGCAGGATGGGGAATGAGCAGTTCTTC. This encodes CASSQEGGRMGNEQFF.

Comment on this clonotype: This sequence may be a read error, since a much larger clone differs from it by one base. The chain employs TRBV24-1 and TRBJ2-3; D not certain. Germline lookup yields CDR1 KGHDR and CDR2 SFDVKD. This CDR3 spans 11 amino acids. The DNA of the CDR3 is TGTGCCATCAGTGATTCAGATACGCAGTATTTT. Its translation: CAISDSDTQYF.

This clonotype was detected many times. This chain joins TRBV5-6 and TRBJ1-1, with a weak D call TRBD1 (5 bases). Trimming left V 4 bases short and J 1 base short, with 11 bases between. The CDR3 totals 14 residues. Germline assignment: CDR1 SGHDT and CDR2 YYEEEE. In nucleotides, the CDR3 is TGTGCCAGCAGCCTATCGACAGCGAACACTGAAGCTTTCTTT. This gives the protein CASSLSTANTEAFF. The full variable domain, completed using reference TRBV5-6 and TRBJ1-1, is DAGVTQSPTHLIKTRGQQVTLRCSPKSGHDTVSWYQQALGQGPQFIFQYYEEEERQRGNFPDRFSGHQFPNYSSELNVNALLLGDSALYLCASSLSTANTEAFFGQGTRLTVV.

Concerning this clonotype itself: Since a much larger clone is just one base distant, this may be a read error. This chain uses TRBV5-6 with TRBJ2-7; 7 nucleotides line up with TRBD1. Per germline, CDR1 SGHDT and CDR2 YYEEEE. The CDR3 is 15 residues long. CDR3 residues: CASSLEVDRTYKQYF. The CDR3 DNA follows: TGTGCCAGCAGCTTGGAGGTGGACAGGACCTACAAGCAGTACTTC.

There are a few counts of this clonotype. The chain recombines TRBV12-3 or TRBV12-4 with TRBJ1-2; no firm D call. V was cut by 6 bases and J by 8 bases, with 22 bases left in between. There are 15 residues in the CDR3. CDR3 in amino acids: CASRLWSDGPPGYTF. DNA for the CDR3: TGTGCCAGCAGACTTTGGTCGGACGGCCCTCCCGGCTACACCTTC.

For this clonotype: A much more abundant neighbour one base away suggests this may be a read error. V and J are TRBV12-3 or TRBV12-4 and TRBJ1-2; D gene unclear. CDR3 length: 14 amino acids. The CDR3 sequence is CASSTRIDNYAYTF. The CDR3 DNA follows: TGTGCCAGCAGTACAAGAATCGACAACTATGCCTACACCTTC.

This clonotype was recorded once. This clone may be a read error of a much larger clone one base away. The CDR3 sequence is CANSVARQESTDTQYF. DNA for the CDR3: TGTGCCAACAGCGTAGCCAGACAGGAAAGCACAGATACGCAGTATTTT. V usage is TRBV9 and J usage is TRBJ2-3, with D perhaps matching TRBD1 (6 bases). From germline, CDR1 is SGDLS and CDR2 YYNGEE. The CDR3 is made up of 16 amino acids.